Listed here are 15 T cell receptor beta chains from one sample, sequenced in a study of regulatory T cells. Study observations and caveats: Hydrophobic residues at CDR3 positions 6 and 7 were enriched in conventional CD4+ T cells of CD3G-deficient patients.

These receptors are not linked to any known antigen. Amplification used 52 TRBV primers and 13 TRBJ primers. The method was immunoSEQ multiplex PCR; TCRdb's version includes in-frame clones alone and lacks a portion of them. The table records 25,000 to 30,000 clones, 92% of them present only once. The sample comprised conventional CD4+ T cells sorted from blood. All receptors derive from a young adult with CD3G deficiency.

The V call is TRBV30, the J call TRBJ2-1, with a tentative D call TRBD2 (5 bases). Germline loops: CDR1 GTSNPN, CDR2 SVGIG (reference sequence). The CDR3 is 15 amino acids. V lost 4 bases and J 3 bases, leaving 16 bases between the germline ends. The CDR3 loop reads CAWTRKGEGYNEQFF. The CDR3 DNA reads as TGTGCCTGGACCAGAAAGGGAGAAGGCTACAATGAGCAGTTCTTC.

The CDR3 region has the DNA TGTGCCAGCAGCCGCCCCCCAGGCTACGAGCAGTACTTC. Protein: CASSRPPGYEQYF. The V and J genes are TRBV28 and TRBJ2-7; no clear D gene. Germline CDR1 is MDHEN and CDR2 is SYDVKM. The V end was cut by 6 bases, the J end by 3 bases, with 12 bases between. CDR3 length equals 13 residues.

The chain carries TRBV6-1 and TRBJ1-2; perhaps TRBD1 as D (5 bases). CDR3 length: 14 residues. Germline CDR1 and CDR2: MNHNS and SASEGT. Trimming removed 7 bases from V and 8 bases from J, with 20 bases in between. As DNA, the CDR3 is TGTGCCAGCAAGGCCGCGGGACGCGAGGGAGGCTACACCTTC. As protein: CASKAAGREGGYTF.

CDR3 sequence (DNA): TGTGCCAGCAGCCTGACTAGCGGGAGACTGTTCTTC. It translates to CASSLTSGRLFF. J is TRBJ2-1 and V is TRBV11-2; 12 positions match TRBD2. This CDR3 is 12 amino acids long. V dropped 5 bases and J dropped 15; count of bases not matched to a gene: 5. The V gene's germline CDR1 is SGHAT and CDR2 FQNNGV.

The chain combines TRBV30 with TRBJ1-5; D might be TRBD1 (5 bases). This CDR3 comprises 12 residues. Germline CDR1 reads GTSNPN; CDR2 reads SVGIG (reference sequence). V was cut by 4 bases and J by 2 bases, with 6 bases left in between. CDR3 DNA: TGTGCCTGGATGGGGGGCAATCAGCCCCAGCATTTT. It specifies CAWMGGNQPQHF.

V and J are TRBV5-1 and TRBJ2-7, with TRBD1 identical over 8 bases. The CDR3 spans 14 residues. Per the germline V gene, CDR1 is SGHRS and CDR2 is YFSETQ. The junction had 7 bases not matched to a gene; V was cut back by 5 bases and J by 3 bases. CDR3 region: CASRPGQASYEQYF. The CDR3 DNA sequence: TGCGCCAGCAGGCCGGGACAGGCGAGCTACGAGCAGTACTTC.

This chain connects TRBV7-9 to TRBJ2-5; D might be TRBD1 or TRBD2, each matching 5 bases. CDR3 length equals 15 residues. V lost 1 base to trimming and J lost 3 bases, with 12 bases between them. Germline values: CDR1 SEHNR, CDR2 FQNEAQ (reference sequence). CDR3 coding DNA: TGTGCCAGCAGCTTAGATTGGGGACCGAAAGAGACCCAGTACTTC. Translation: CASSLDWGPKETQYF.

This clone was seen only once. V usage is TRBV7-8 and J usage is TRBJ2-7, with 12 positions matching TRBD2. Germline CDR1 and CDR2: SGHVS and FQNEAQ. The CDR3 length is 16 residues. Trimming cost V 5 bases and J 1 base; bases outside gene matches: 6. CDR3 amino acids: CASSLGTSGSSYEQYF. CDR3 DNA sequence: TGTGCCAGCAGCCTCGGGACTAGCGGGTCGTCCTACGAGCAGTACTTC.

This clone was seen only once. The chain carries TRBV6-1 and TRBJ2-7, with 8 bases aligning to TRBD2. Per the germline V gene, CDR1 is MNHNS and CDR2 is SASEGT. Unmatched junction bases numbered 10, after V lost 4 bases and J lost 5 bases. CDR3 length: 15 amino acids. CDR3 in DNA: TGTGCCAGCAGTGCTGGTAGCGGGATAATCAACGAGCAGTACTTC. This codes for CASSAGSGIINEQYF.

Points on this clone: The sample carries other DNA sequences with the same CDR3. J is TRBJ2-6 and V is TRBV5-1, with 7 positions matching TRBD1. The germline V gene has CDR1 SGHRS and CDR2 YFSETQ. There are 15 residues in the CDR3. Trimming cost V 1 base and J 4 bases; bases outside gene matches: 2. The CDR3 reads CASSLTGAGANVLTF. CDR3 bases: TGCGCCAGCAGCTTGACAGGGGCCGGGGCCAACGTCCTGACTTTC.

V and J are TRBV10-3 and TRBJ1-1; D uncertain. The ends were cut back, 3 bases at V and 1 base at J, with 3 bases in the middle. The germline CDR1 and CDR2 sequences are ENHRY and SYGVKD. The length of the CDR3 is 12 residues. The DNA of the CDR3 is TGTGCCATCAGTGATGGGAACACTGAAGCTTTCTTT. Its translation: CAISDGNTEAFF.

This sequence joins TRBV6-5 and TRBJ1-2; no definite D call. The CDR3 spans 13 residues. Trimming pared 6 bases from V and 8 bases from J, leaving 16 bases between. Germline CDR1 MNHEY, CDR2 SVGAGI. CDR3 residues: CASSSGRPWGYTF. The CDR3 nucleotides are TGTGCCAGCAGCTCTGGGCGGCCTTGGGGCTACACCTTC.

This chain connects TRBV6-6 to TRBJ1-2, with D tentatively TRBD1 (6 bases). Germline assignment: CDR1 MNHNY and CDR2 SVGAGI (reference sequence). CDR3 length equals 13 residues. V dropped 2 bases and J dropped 9 bases, with 13 bases sitting between them. CDR3 DNA sequence: TGTGCCAGCAGTTACCCCCAGGGGTCGAGCTACACCTTC. Translation: CASSYPQGSSYTF.

This chain connects TRBV6-1 to TRBJ2-7; 8 bases line up with TRBD2. The CDR3 spans 15 residues. Germline assignment: CDR1 MNHNS and CDR2 SASEGT. The V gene end was trimmed by 2 bases and the J gene end by 4 bases; junction bases not matched to a gene: 7. The CDR3 spells CASSESITSGYEQYF. The CDR3 DNA follows: TGTGCCAGCAGTGAAAGCATCACTAGCGGTTACGAGCAGTACTTC.

This clone was seen just once. This sequence joins TRBV9 and TRBJ2-3, with TRBD2 matching over 8 bases. CDR1 is SGDLS, CDR2 YYNGEE, per germline. There are 13 residues in the CDR3. Losses at the gene ends were 7 bases for V and 1 base for J; bases not matched to a gene: 2. The DNA of the CDR3 is TGTGCCAGCCGGCGGGGGGGCACAGATACGCAGTATTTT. It specifies CASRRGGTDTQYF.